The 22 T cell receptor beta chains listed next were all sequenced from one sample in a study of blood T cell repertoires in COVID-19. Assay used: immunoSEQ multiplex PCR; TCRdb lists only in-frame clones, some missing. The sample lists 90,000 to 120,000 clones, just over 85% occurring once. The material sequenced was peripheral blood. The receptors originated from a human donor in a cohort sampled during active COVID-19.

This clone was seen more than once but under ten times. V and J are TRBV24-1 and TRBJ1-1, with a tentative D call TRBD1 (5 bases). CDR3 length: 13 amino acids. Germline-derived CDR1 and CDR2 are KGHDR and SFDVKD. The germline V and J ends were trimmed by 2 bases and 8 bases, with 11 bases remaining between them. This CDR3 reads CATSDSQGEEAFF. The DNA of the CDR3 is TGTGCCACCAGTGATTCGCAAGGGGAAGAAGCTTTCTTT.

The V call is TRBV5-1, the J call TRBJ2-7; 10 bases map to TRBD2. V lost 4 bases and J lost 6; bases outside the gene matches: 7. Looked up from germline, CDR1 is SGHRS and CDR2 is YFSETQ. The length of the CDR3 is 14 residues. For the CDR3, the DNA is TGCGCCAGCAGCGGGGTAGCGGGAGGAGGCGAGCAGTACTTC. It translates to CASSGVAGGGEQYF.

CDR3 bases: TGTGCCAGCAGCCACCCCAGCGGACAGAGGAACACTGAAGCTTTCTTT. Its translation is CASSHPSGQRNTEAFF. The chain joins TRBV3-1 (or the pseudogene TRBV3-2) to TRBJ1-1; tentative D call: TRBD1 (6 bases). This CDR3 has 16 residues. The ends were cut back, 3 bases at V and 1 base at J, with 15 bases in the middle. Germline V CDR1 and CDR2: LGHDT, YNNKEL (reference sequence).

This clone came up once. This sequence joins TRBV4-1 and TRBJ2-1, with TRBD2 matching 7 bases. CDR3 length: 18 amino acids. Per the germline V gene, CDR1 is MGHRA and CDR2 is YSYEKL. V was clipped by 0 bases and J by 6 bases; unmatched bases: 14. The CDR3 DNA follows: TGCGCCAGCAGCCAAGACTATTTAGGGGCGGGAGTTAGCAATGAGCAGTTCTTC. Translation gives CASSQDYLGAGVSNEQFF.

V usage is TRBV7-8 and J usage is TRBJ2-3; 9 nucleotides line up with TRBD2. CDR1 SGHVS and CDR2 FQNEAQ come from the germline V gene. CDR3 length: 16 residues. Losses at the gene ends were 5 bases for V and 7 bases for J; bases not matched to a gene: 13. CDR3 in amino acids: CASSPGVAGGPHTQYF. CDR3 nucleotides: TGTGCCAGCAGCCCAGGGGTTGCGGGGGGGCCCCATACGCAGTATTTT.

The V call is TRBV19, the J call TRBJ2-3; 12 bases line up with TRBD2. The CDR3 is 19 residues long. The J segment lost 2 bases and the V segment lost 3 bases, leaving 12 bases of the junction unmatched. The germline CDR1 and CDR2 sequences are LNHDA and SQIVND (reference sequence). Here the CDR3 DNA reads TGTGCCAGTAGTATGTATCCTAGCGGGAGGGCCGGGGACACAGATACGCAGTATTTT. This sequence encodes CASSMYPSGRAGDTDTQYF.

The chain employs TRBV2 and TRBJ2-5; 12 nucleotides agree with TRBD1. V shed 8 bases and J 5 bases; nucleotides not matched to a gene: 15. Germline CDR1 SNHLY, CDR2 FYNNEI. The CDR3 is made up of 17 amino acids. CDR3 bases: TGTGCCAGCGGACAACTCCCGGGACAGGGGGCCGGTGAGACCCAGTACTTC. Encoded protein: CASGQLPGQGAGETQYF.

The J gene is TRBJ2-7, the V gene TRBV3-1 (or the pseudogene TRBV3-2), with D maybe TRBD1 (5 bases). The V gene lost 1 base and the J gene lost 2 bases, with 12 bases spanning the gap. Per the germline V gene, CDR1 is LGHDT and CDR2 is YNNKEL (reference sequence). This CDR3 has 15 residues. CDR3 protein: CASSQGAGSPYEQYF. CDR3 DNA sequence: TGTGCCAGCAGCCAAGGGGCAGGGTCTCCCTACGAGCAGTACTTC.

The chain carries TRBV9 and TRBJ2-2; TRBD2 matches 7 bases. This CDR3 contains 16 residues. The germline CDR1 and CDR2 sequences are SGDLS and YYNGEE. V was pared by 4 bases and J by 5 bases, with 11 bases of the junction left unmatched. The CDR3 region has the DNA TGTGCCAGCAGCCCCGCCCTAGCGGAAACAACCGGGGAGCTGTTTTTT. Residues: CASSPALAETTGELFF.

V and J are TRBV10-3 and TRBJ1-2, with D possibly TRBD1 on 5 matching bases. V gave up 4 bases and J gave up 7 bases, with 22 bases separating them. The CDR3 consists of 16 residues. The germline gives CDR1 ENHRY, CDR2 SYGVKD. The CDR3 DNA is TGTGCCATCAGTGTCAACCCCGGGGGACCTGCAGGTGGCTACACCTTC. Protein product: CAISVNPGGPAGGYTF.

The V call is TRBV5-1, the J call TRBJ1-2; D call uncertain. Germline CDR1 reads SGHRS; CDR2 reads YFSETQ. V was trimmed by 4 bases and J by 8 bases, leaving 15 bases between them. CDR3 length: 13 amino acids. The CDR3 DNA is TGCGCCAGCAGCCCGGTGGAGGGCAGGGGCTACACCTTC. It encodes CASSPVEGRGYTF.

The chain carries TRBV2 and TRBJ1-2; D is uncertain. This CDR3 has 15 amino acids. Deletions cut 8 bases from V and 6 bases from J, with 22 bases between. Germline assignment: CDR1 SNHLY and CDR2 FYNNEI. The CDR3 is CASHRRRAPADGYTF. CDR3 bases: TGTGCCAGCCACCGGAGGAGGGCCCCAGCGGATGGCTACACCTTC.

Regarding this clone: At the DNA level, this CDR3 is encoded by other sequences in the same sample as well. The CDR3 loop reads CASSLGQGVYEQYF. The DNA for the CDR3 is TGTGCCAGCAGCTTGGGACAGGGAGTATACGAGCAGTACTTC. V and J are TRBV7-9 and TRBJ2-7; TRBD1 matches 9 bases. Germline V lookup: CDR1 SEHNR, CDR2 FQNEAQ (reference sequence). The CDR3 runs to 14 residues. With 3 bases clipped from V and 4 bases from J, the junction kept 4 bases outside the gene matches.

This chain links TRBV5-8 with TRBJ2-3; 7 bases map to TRBD1. The CDR3 contains 16 residues. Looked up from germline, CDR1 is SGHTS and CDR2 is YDEGEE. V lost 4 bases, J lost 3 bases, and 11 bases stayed unmatched. CDR3 coding DNA: TGTGCCAGCAGCAGAAGGAGACAGGGTATAACAGATACGCAGTATTTT. The encoded protein is CASSRRRQGITDTQYF.

This chain uses TRBV2 with TRBJ2-7; unclear D gene. The CDR3 runs to 14 residues. Trimming took off 4 bases at V and 4 bases at J, with 14 bases between the two ends. Germline loops: CDR1 SNHLY, CDR2 FYNNEI. The CDR3 region is CASSVSGGGYEQYF. Here the CDR3 DNA reads TGTGCCAGCAGTGTGTCAGGTGGTGGGTACGAGCAGTACTTC.

V usage is TRBV5-6 and J usage is TRBJ1-2, with D hard to call. Germline CDR1 reads SGHDT; CDR2 reads YYEEEE. Trimming pared 0 bases from V and 4 bases from J, leaving 10 bases between. This CDR3 is 14 amino acids long. The CDR3 DNA reads TGTGCCAGCAGCTTGGACGGAGCGACCTATGGCTACACCTTC. This sequence encodes CASSLDGATYGYTF.

V gene TRBV19 combines with J gene TRBJ2-7; 9 bases fit TRBD2. The V gene end was trimmed by 2 bases and the J gene end by 1 base; junction bases not matched to a gene: 12. The germline CDR1 and CDR2 sequences are LNHDA and SQIVND (reference sequence). This CDR3 is built from 18 residues. The CDR3 sequence: CASSIKVGSGGISYEQYF. The CDR3 nucleotides are TGTGCCAGTAGTATAAAAGTCGGTAGCGGGGGTATTTCCTACGAGCAGTACTTC.

This clone is a singleton in its sample. V gene TRBV6-2 or TRBV6-3 combines with J gene TRBJ2-7; 7 nucleotides align to TRBD2. J gave up 7 bases and V 0 bases, and 6 bases lay outside the gene matches. CDR3 size: 14 residues. CDR1 and CDR2 (germline): MNHEY, SVGEGT. The CDR3, as DNA: TGTGCCAGCAGTTACTCCGGGGGGAAAGGGGAGCAGTACTTC. It translates to CASSYSGGKGEQYF.

The chain joins TRBV6-6 to TRBJ2-6; possible D gene TRBD1, 5 bases. Germline loops: CDR1 MNHNY, CDR2 SVGAGI (reference sequence). CDR3 length equals 13 residues. The V and J ends lost 8 bases and 1 base respectively, with 6 bases between them. CDR3 protein: CASRQSGANVLTF. CDR3 sequence (DNA): TGTGCCAGCCGACAGTCTGGGGCCAACGTCCTGACTTTC.

The V gene is TRBV5-5, the J gene TRBJ1-1, with D maybe TRBD1 (5 bases). V lost 5 bases, J lost 0 bases, and 11 bases lay in between. The CDR3 consists of 14 residues. Germline CDR1 SGHKS, CDR2 YYEKEE (reference sequence). DNA of the CDR3: TGTGCCAGCAGTTGGGACTCCTTGAACACTGAAGCTTTCTTT. Its translation is CASSWDSLNTEAFF.

V usage is TRBV18 and J usage is TRBJ1-1, with TRBD1 matching over 8 bases. V shed 0 bases, J shed 1 base, and the junction held 7 bases outside the gene matches. Germline loops: CDR1 KGHSH, CDR2 LQKENI. The CDR3 consists of 17 residues. The CDR3 protein is CASSPPIAGGRNTEAFF. The CDR3 region has the DNA TGTGCCAGCTCACCACCTATTGCAGGGGGCAGGAACACTGAAGCTTTCTTT.

This clone has a single count. The junction departs from germline at one end; a sequencing error may be responsible. This CDR3 is CASSSIFPEAFF. CDR3 sequence (DNA): TGTGCCAGCAGCTCAATCTTTCCTGAGGCTTTCTTT. This chain connects TRBV7-8 to TRBJ1-1, with D uncertain. In germline, CDR1 is SGHVS, CDR2 FQNEAQ. The CDR3 runs to 12 residues.